This T cell receptor beta chain was observed in a study of cytomegalovirus exposure and HLA in healthy donors. Study-level background: The roughly 120 validation repertoires used the same platform as the roughly 670 first-cohort repertoires, a later analysis reported.

The CDR3 runs to 15 residues. The V gene's germline CDR1 is MDHEN and CDR2 SYDVKM. V lost 7 bases, J lost 3 bases, and 8 bases stayed unmatched. The data were produced by immunoSEQ multiplex PCR, yet TCRdb's version contains in-frame clones alone and is incomplete. The sample has 160,000 or so clones, 85% to 90% seen once. The specimen was PBMCs. The rearrangement links TRBV28 to TRBJ2-2, with 7 bases identical to TRBD1. This clonotype was sampled from a man in his late teens or twenties in good health and CMV-seronegative. In DNA form, the CDR3 reads TGTGCCAGCACCCGACAGGGAGTTCACACCGGGGAGCTGTTTTTT. Amino acids: CASTRQGVHTGELFF.